Only a few counts were recorded for the clone carrying this TCR beta chain. The sample originates from a study of T-cell reconstitution after alpha-beta-depleted transplantation in children. During its preparation, the TCRbeta library received unique molecular identifiers. MiXCR, run by TCRdb on the PCR reads, gives a single entry per CDR3 protein. The sample includes under 400,000 distinct CDR3 sequences, around 25% seen only once; the top ten take around 9.9%. This CDR3 has 15 residues. Germline CDR1 reads SGHDT; CDR2 reads YYEEEE. Trimming removed 1 base at V and 0 bases at J, with 11 bases between.

The rearrangement links TRBV5-6 to TRBJ2-7; TRBD1 is a possible D gene (5 bases). The source material was PBMCs, mostly from graft donor cells, sampled 180 days after TCRalphabeta/CD19-depleted stem cell transplant. This TCR derives from a male patient under 18 who had a stem cell transplant for acute lymphoblastic leukemia, so the T cells may come from the graft donor. The CDR3 nucleotides are TGTGCCAGCAGCTTGTGGCCTGGGGCCTCCTACGAGCAGTACTTC. Translated: CASSLWPGASYEQYF.